This T cell receptor beta chain emerged from a study of CD8 T cells in Susac syndrome. Comments on this clonotype: The target antigen is unknown.

The CDR3 loop spans 14 amino acids. Germline assignment: CDR1 MNHEY and CDR2 SMNVEV (reference sequence). The V and J ends lost 5 bases and 1 base respectively, with 9 bases between them. Study findings and constraints: The study recognized that its TCR sequencing and HLA analysis covered a relatively small number of individuals.

Random hexamers served to reverse transcribe roughly 0.5 to 1 ug RNA. A single record per CDR3 protein comes from TCRdb applying MiXCR to the immunoSEQ multiplex PCR reads. Among some 99,000 distinct CDR3 sequences listed, 90% to 96% were seen once. The specimen sequenced was CD4+ T cells from PBMCs. The sequence came from a human donor in good health. The V call is TRBV27, the J call TRBJ1-5, with D perhaps matching TRBD1 (5 bases). Here the CDR3 reads CASSPGWSNQPQHF. CDR3 DNA: TGTGCCAGCAGTCCAGGGTGGAGCAATCAGCCCCAGCATTTT.